This T cell receptor beta chain was identified during a study of T cells in pancreatic ductal adenocarcinoma. General study findings and limits: Tumor-versus-blood clonality comparisons may be biased toward lower tumor diversity. The resected pancreatic cancer cohort was biased toward the minority with early-stage disease. Compared with tumor, blood showed more total productive templates and about 8-fold more clonotypes.

The repertoire was sequenced with immunoSEQ multiplex PCR; TCRdb's copy has only in-frame clones and lacks some. Of roughly 16,000 clones listed, 88% are singletons. This CDR3 contains 13 residues. The germline gives CDR1 SGHNT, CDR2 YYREEE (reference sequence). The V gene lost 0 bases and the J gene lost 0 bases, with 3 bases spanning the gap. With respect to this clone: Its antigen is as yet unknown.

The selected patients with pancreatic ductal adenocarcinoma had surgery but no neoadjuvant therapy. The V call is TRBV5-4, the J call TRBJ1-1, with D unresolved. The sample taken for sequencing was PBMCs. This TCR came from a human donor with pancreatic ductal adenocarcinoma. The CDR3 DNA sequence: TGTGCCAGCAGCTTGGACATGAACACTGAAGCTTTCTTT. Translation: CASSLDMNTEAFF.